Listed here are 26 T cell receptor beta chains from one sample, sequenced in a study of T cells after yellow fever vaccination. TCRdb fed the 5' RACE reads into MiXCR, producing one record per CDR3 protein. Of under 200,000 distinct CDR3 sequences detected, 9.5% to 11% appear once; the ten largest clones hold 36%. The sequencing here drew on CD8+ T cells sorted from PBMCs, taken 15 days after the yellow fever booster vaccination. These TCRs come from a man aged 18 to 30 who received the YFV17D yellow fever vaccine.

This clonotype was seen at least ten times. The chain joins TRBV4-1 to TRBJ2-3; 9 nucleotides agree with TRBD2. The CDR3 is made up of 16 amino acids. Trimming cost V 1 base and J 4 bases; bases outside gene matches: 6. Germline CDR1 reads MGHRA; CDR2 reads YSYEKL. CDR3 bases: TGCGCCAGCAGCCAAGGAGGTAGCGGGGGTCCAGATACGCAGTATTTT. This sequence encodes CASSQGGSGGPDTQYF.

The gene calls are TRBV27 and TRBJ1-1; D might be TRBD1 (6 bases). The CDR3 is 13 amino acids. V lost 7 bases, J lost 6 bases, and 15 bases lay in between. CDR1 and CDR2 from the germline V gene are MNHEY and SMNVEV (reference sequence). CDR3 loop: CASTLGAGAEAFF. In DNA, the CDR3 is TGTGCCAGCACCCTCGGGGCAGGGGCTGAAGCTTTCTTT.

This clonotype was detected a few times. The chain combines TRBV12-3 or TRBV12-4 with TRBJ2-7; a possible D gene is TRBD2 (6 bases). The V gene lost 1 base and the J gene lost 2 bases, with 12 bases spanning the gap. This CDR3 is built from 15 residues. In DNA form, the CDR3 reads TGTGCCAGCAGTTTAGGTCCGGGACTTCCCTACGAGCAGTACGTC. As protein: CASSLGPGLPYEQYV.

This clonotype was seen ten or more times. The V call is TRBV7-2, the J call TRBJ2-5, with TRBD2 matching 12 bases. There are 15 residues in the CDR3. Unmatched junction bases numbered 5, after V lost 4 bases and J lost 5 bases. Germline lookup yields CDR1 SGHTA and CDR2 FQGNSA. CDR3 DNA sequence: TGTGCCAGCAGCTCTAGCGGGGGGGCTGGGGAGACCCAGTACTTC. Translating gives CASSSSGGAGETQYF.

V and J are TRBV13 and TRBJ2-3; 11 nucleotides match TRBD2. This CDR3 region has 15 residues. Trimming took 4 bases from V and 6 from J; bases not matched to a gene: 6. CDR1 is PRHDT and CDR2 is FYEKMQ in the germline V gene (reference sequence). This CDR3 reads CASSSLTSGADTQYF. The DNA for the CDR3 is TGTGCCAGCAGCTCGCTGACTAGCGGGGCTGATACGCAGTATTTT. Filled out from reference TRBV13 and TRBJ2-3, the complete variable domain reads AAGVIQSPRHLIKEKRETATLKCYPIPRHDTVYWYQQGPGQDPQFLISFYEKMQSDKGSIPDRFSAQQFSDYHSELNMSSLELGDSALYFCASSSLTSGADTQYFGPGTRLTVL.

This clonotype was detected only a few times. The rearrangement uses TRBV9 and TRBJ1-3, with 7 bases identical to TRBD1. The germline V gene has CDR1 SGDLS and CDR2 YYNGEE. The CDR3 runs 14 residues. The junction had 7 bases not matched to a gene; V was cut back by 3 bases and J by 7 bases. The CDR3: CASSESTGTNTIYF. CDR3 nucleotides: TGTGCCAGCAGCGAGTCGACAGGGACGAACACCATATATTTT.

The V and J genes are TRBV6-2 or TRBV6-3 and TRBJ2-2, with D uncertain. This CDR3 is 15 amino acids long. CDR1 and CDR2 (germline): MNHEY, SVGEGT. Trimming took off 0 bases at V and 1 base at J, with 6 bases between the two ends. The DNA of the CDR3 is TGTGCCAGCAGTTACTCGATACGGAACACCGGGGAGCTGTTTTTT. Translating it yields CASSYSIRNTGELFF.

The gene calls are TRBV27 and TRBJ2-1; 10 nucleotides align to TRBD2. The CDR3 sequence is 15 residues long. CDR1 MNHEY and CDR2 SMNVEV come from the germline V gene (reference sequence). V dropped 7 bases and J dropped 6; count of bases not matched to a gene: 9. This chain's CDR3 is CASTQGASGSNEQFF. The CDR3 region has the DNA TGTGCCAGCACCCAAGGGGCTAGCGGGAGCAATGAGCAGTTCTTC.

The rearrangement uses TRBV20-1 and TRBJ1-5; D possibly corresponds to TRBD1 (5 bases). The CDR3 sequence is 14 residues long. Germline values: CDR1 DFQATT, CDR2 SNEGSKA (reference sequence). Trimming cost V 2 bases and J 3 bases, with 11 bases left between them. The CDR3 region is CSARQGRYNQPQHF. CDR3 nucleotide sequence: TGCAGTGCTAGACAGGGACGTTACAATCAGCCCCAGCATTTT.

This clonotype was counted ten times or more. The rearrangement uses TRBV4-1 and TRBJ2-7; TRBD2 is a possible D gene (5 bases). CDR1 and CDR2 from the germline V gene are MGHRA and YSYEKL. V lost 4 bases and J 2 bases, leaving 12 bases between the germline ends. The CDR3 is 14 residues long. The chain's CDR3 is CASSPSTGTYEQYV. CDR3 sequence (DNA): TGCGCCAGCAGCCCGTCGACGGGAACCTACGAGCAGTACGTC.

This clonotype was counted at least ten times. J is TRBJ2-6 and V is TRBV11-2, with D possibly called TRBD1 or TRBD2 (5 bases each). V was clipped by 0 bases and J by 4 bases, with 10 bases between them. Germline V gives CDR1 SGHAT, CDR2 FQNNGV. This CDR3 has 16 amino acids. The CDR3 region is CASSLDEGDGANVLTF. The CDR3 nucleotides are TGTGCCAGCAGCTTAGATGAAGGGGACGGGGCCAACGTCCTGACTTTC.

This clonotype has a count of ten or more. The CDR3 protein is CASSTGTSGRAKNIQYF. The CDR3 DNA reads TGCGCCAGCAGTACCGGGACTAGCGGCAGAGCCAAAAACATTCAGTACTTC. This rearrangement joins TRBV5-1 to TRBJ2-4; 11 positions agree with TRBD2. CDR1 is SGHRS, CDR2 YFSETQ, per germline. V was clipped by 5 bases and J by 0 bases; unmatched bases: 7. The CDR3 covers 17 residues.

This clonotype was seen a handful of times. The chain has TRBV7-2 and TRBJ2-1; 9 nucleotides match TRBD1. V shed 5 bases, J shed 2 bases, and the junction held 7 bases outside the gene matches. Germline CDR1 SGHTA, CDR2 FQGNSA. The CDR3 has 16 amino acids. The CDR3 is CASSPRTGAAYNEQFF. In DNA form, the CDR3 reads TGTGCCAGCAGCCCCCGGACAGGGGCCGCCTACAATGAGCAGTTCTTC.

V gene TRBV24-1 combines with J gene TRBJ1-1, with D tentatively TRBD1 (5 bases). CDR1 is KGHDR and CDR2 is SFDVKD in the germline V gene. CDR3 size: 15 residues. Between the trimmed V and J ends, which lost 9 bases and 1 base, there was a span of 17 bases. The CDR3 DNA follows: TGTGCCACCCCAACGCGGGCCAGGGCGAACACTGAAGCTTTCTTT. Protein: CATPTRARANTEAFF.

J is TRBJ2-1 and V is TRBV12-3 or TRBV12-4; D is undetermined. This CDR3 comprises 12 residues. Trimming took 5 bases from V and 5 from J, leaving 7 bases between them. CDR3 sequence: CASSPDDNEQFF. The CDR3 DNA is TGTGCCAGCAGTCCAGATGACAATGAGCAGTTCTTC.

In this sample, this clonotype turned up many times. The rearrangement uses TRBV7-2 and TRBJ1-1; no clear D gene. CDR3 length: 16 residues. Germline-derived CDR1 and CDR2 are SGHTA and FQGNSA. Trimming cost V 1 base and J 1 base, with 13 bases left between them. The CDR3 sequence: CASSLEGLSRNTEAFF. As DNA, the CDR3 is TGTGCCAGCAGCTTAGAAGGTCTATCACGGAACACTGAAGCTTTCTTT. Full variable domain (rest looked up from reference TRBV7-2 and TRBJ1-1): GAGVSQSPSNKVTEKGKDVELRCDPISGHTALYWYRQSLGQGLEFLIYFQGNSAPDKSGLPSDRFSAERTGGSVSTLTIQRTQQEDSAVYLCASSLEGLSRNTEAFFGQGTRLTVV.

The sample holds a few counts of this clonotype. The chain joins TRBV29-1 to TRBJ2-1, with D maybe TRBD2 (7 bases). Trimming cost V 6 bases and J 5 bases, with 14 bases left between them. The germline CDR1 and CDR2 sequences are SQVTM and ANQGSEA. CDR3 size: 13 residues. The CDR3 DNA reads as TGCAGCGTGTGGGGGGGCGCCCACAATGAGCAGTTCTTC. This translates into CSVWGGAHNEQFF.

The chain employs TRBV5-4 and TRBJ2-7; TRBD1 aligns across 10 bases. Germline V CDR1 and CDR2: SGHNT, YYREEE (reference sequence). V lost 4 bases to trimming and J lost 1 base; unmatched junction nucleotides: 5. This CDR3 has 15 residues. CDR3: CASSPGQGSSYEQYF. CDR3 nucleotide sequence: TGTGCCAGCAGCCCGGGACAGGGGTCTTCCTACGAGCAGTACTTC.

The rearrangement joins TRBV6-2 or TRBV6-3 to TRBJ1-5, with TRBD1 as a possible D gene (5 bases). CDR1 and CDR2 from the germline V gene are MNHEY and SVGEGT. The CDR3 runs to 12 residues. Trimming cost V 4 bases and J 11 bases, with 12 bases left between them. The DNA of the CDR3 is TGTGCCAGCAGTTTTGGGCTGGGGGCCCAGCATTTT. Its translation: CASSFGLGAQHF.

There are a few counts of this clonotype. The CDR3 is CASSRPRGGKQETQYF. The CDR3 DNA is TGTGCCAGCAGCCGTCCTAGGGGGGGGAAGCAAGAGACCCAGTACTTC. The V call is TRBV5-6, the J call TRBJ2-5; the D gene is possibly TRBD2 (7 bases). The germline V gene has CDR1 SGHDT and CDR2 YYEEEE. The CDR3 has 16 residues. V lost 4 bases and J 2 bases, leaving 18 bases between the germline ends.

In this sample, this clonotype turned up once. The rearrangement uses TRBV2 and TRBJ2-4; TRBD1 matches at 8 bases. This CDR3 is built from 15 residues. Trimming took 5 bases from V and 5 from J; bases not matched to a gene: 8. The V gene's germline CDR1 is SNHLY and CDR2 FYNNEI. The CDR3 DNA sequence: TGTGCCAGCAGTAAAACGTCGACAGGGGAAAACATTCAGTACTTC. Its protein product is CASSKTSTGENIQYF.

The chain carries TRBV24-1 and TRBJ2-1; D might be TRBD1 (6 bases). V lost 7 bases to trimming and J lost 9 bases, with 18 bases between them. Germline V CDR1 and CDR2: KGHDR, SFDVKD. This CDR3 has 14 amino acids. CDR3 sequence (DNA): TGTGCCACCAGAACAAACAGGGAGCAGGGTGAGCAGTTCTTC. It translates to CATRTNREQGEQFF.

This clonotype occurred a few times. V is TRBV19 and J is TRBJ2-1, with 9 nucleotides matching TRBD2. Looked up from germline, CDR1 is LNHDA and CDR2 is SQIVND (reference sequence). V shed 5 bases and J 7 bases; nucleotides not matched to a gene: 6. The length of the CDR3 is 14 residues. The CDR3 DNA is TGTGCCAGTAGTGCCGGACTAGCGAGGAATGAGCAGTTCTTC. Residues: CASSAGLARNEQFF.

V gene TRBV2 combines with J gene TRBJ2-5, with 8 bases lining up with TRBD1. V dropped 0 bases and J dropped 5; count of bases not matched to a gene: 29. The CDR3 has 23 amino acids. Germline assignment: CDR1 SNHLY and CDR2 FYNNEI. The CDR3 region is CASSEALRTLDRVYSVIEETQYF. In nucleotides, the CDR3 is TGTGCCAGCAGTGAAGCTCTCAGGACTTTGGACAGGGTTTACTCGGTCATAGAGGAGACCCAGTACTTC.

The J gene is TRBJ2-7, the V gene TRBV5-1; TRBD1 or TRBD2 may be the D gene (5 bases each). V shed 2 bases and J shed 2 bases, with 11 bases lying between them. CDR3 length: 14 amino acids. Germline V gives CDR1 SGHRS, CDR2 YFSETQ. The CDR3 DNA reads TGCGCCAGCAGCTTCCGGGACCTTACCTACGAGCAGTACTTC. Translated: CASSFRDLTYEQYF.

This clonotype was observed a handful of times. The rearrangement joins TRBV2 to TRBJ2-7; D is unresolved. The germline V gene encodes CDR1 SNHLY and CDR2 FYNNEI. Trimming took off 6 bases at V and 4 bases at J, with 4 bases between the two ends. The CDR3 runs 10 residues. The CDR3 nucleotides read TGTGCCAGCAGGAGGTACGAGCAGTACGTC. Its protein is CASRRYEQYV.